This T cell receptor beta chain was sequenced in a study of blood T cell repertoires in COVID-19. Profiling relied on immunoSEQ multiplex PCR, and the TCRdb table lists in-frame clones only, not all of them. Seen here are 100,000 to 120,000 clones, approximately 80% observed once, and the top ten hold approximately 8.1%. The germline V gene has CDR1 SEHNR and CDR2 FQNEAQ (reference sequence). Trimming left V 3 bases short and J 1 base short, with 3 bases between. The CDR3 runs to 12 residues. The sequenced material came from peripheral blood. The sequence was obtained from a middle-aged woman with acute or convalescent COVID-19. The chain carries TRBV7-9 and TRBJ1-1; D unresolved. The DNA for the CDR3 is TGTGCCAGCAGCTTCGGGAACACTGAAGCTTTCTTT. The encoded protein is CASSFGNTEAFF.